The 19 T cell receptor beta chains listed next were all sequenced from one sample in a study of response to subunit inactivated influenza vaccine. Using its own MiXCR run on the RT-PCR reads, TCRdb lists one record per CDR3 protein. The sample has hundreds of thousands of distinct CDR3 sequences, about a fifth seen once. This specimen was PBMCs from blood, taken about 5 days after vaccination. These receptors were obtained from a man over 45 who received an inactivated influenza vaccine.

The sample holds a few counts of this clonotype. In DNA, the CDR3 is TGCAGTGCTAGACACCAACTAGCGGGGGGGCGGTTAGAGGGGCCAGATACGCAGTATTTT. Translated, it gives CSARHQLAGGRLEGPDTQYF. The gene calls are TRBV20-1 and TRBJ2-3; 13 nucleotides match TRBD2. The CDR3 spans 20 residues. The ends lost 2 bases at V and 4 bases at J; junction bases unmatched: 18. Germline V lookup: CDR1 DFQATT, CDR2 SNEGSKA (reference sequence).

The gene calls are TRBV20-1 and TRBJ2-3; a weak D match, TRBD1 (6 bases). Germline V gene sequence: CDR1 DFQATT, CDR2 SNEGSKA (reference sequence). CDR3 length: 15 residues. The V and J ends lost 0 bases and 4 bases respectively, with 14 bases between them. The CDR3 DNA follows: TGCAGTGCTAGAGATGGGCAGGGGCTTGCAGATACGCAGTATTTT. Translation: CSARDGQGLADTQYF.

Many counts were recorded for this clonotype. One end of the junction fails to match germline, which may point to a read error. The chain recombines TRBV5-1 with TRBJ2-2; D gene unclear. This CDR3 comprises 14 residues. Germline CDR1 and CDR2: SGHRS and YFSETQ. The CDR3, as DNA: TGTGCCAGCAGCTTAGCACCGAACACCGGGGAGCTGTTTTTT. Amino acid sequence: CASSLAPNTGELFF.

The chain combines TRBV20-1 with TRBJ1-5, with 8 bases identical to TRBD1. V was pared by 8 bases and J by 3 bases, with 9 bases of the junction left unmatched. In germline, CDR1 is DFQATT, CDR2 SNEGSKA (reference sequence). This CDR3 comprises 14 residues. This CDR3 is CSTHPGQVNQPQHF. The DNA for the CDR3 is TGCAGTACCCACCCGGGACAGGTCAATCAGCCCCAGCATTTT.

J is TRBJ1-4 and V is TRBV5-1; D is unclear. CDR1 and CDR2 (germline): SGHRS, YFSETQ. The V and J ends lost 3 bases and 4 bases respectively, with 10 bases between them. This CDR3 contains 14 residues. The chain's CDR3 is CASSSSGVNEKLFF. The CDR3 nucleotides read TGCGCCAGCAGCTCCTCCGGGGTTAATGAAAAACTGTTTTTT.

The CDR3 here is CASSLVGSGGTETQYF. The CDR3, as DNA: TGTGCCAGCAGCTTAGTCGGTAGCGGGGGAACAGAGACCCAGTACTTC. The chain combines TRBV7-2 with TRBJ2-5, with 9 nucleotides matching TRBD2. This CDR3 spans 16 amino acids. The J segment lost 4 bases and the V segment lost 1 base, leaving 7 bases of the junction unmatched. The germline V gene has CDR1 SGHTA and CDR2 FQGNSA.

The chain joins TRBV11-2 to TRBJ2-7, with 9 positions matching TRBD1. The CDR3 has 15 amino acids. The V segment lost 6 bases and the J segment 6 bases; nucleotides outside the gene matches: 12. CDR1 SGHAT and CDR2 FQNNGV come from the germline V gene. CDR3: CASRLRRDRAAEQYF. CDR3 sequence (DNA): TGTGCCAGCAGGTTAAGACGGGACAGGGCGGCCGAGCAGTACTTC.

This clonotype was counted between two and nine times. The chain joins TRBV7-6 to TRBJ2-5; D unclear. Trimming cost V 5 bases and J 1 base, with 14 bases left between them. This CDR3 spans 15 amino acids. Germline assignment: CDR1 SGHVS and CDR2 FNYEAQ. This CDR3 reads CASSPLGRFQETQYF. The DNA of the CDR3 is TGTGCCAGCAGCCCCCTTGGACGGTTCCAAGAGACCCAGTACTTC.

The DNA of the CDR3 is TGTGCCAGCAGCTTATTACTAGCGGAGGGGGGTGAGCAGTTCTTC. It yields the protein CASSLLLAEGGEQFF. The rearrangement uses TRBV7-2 and TRBJ2-1; 8 bases are a match to TRBD2. The CDR3 spans 15 residues. The V and J ends lost 2 bases and 9 bases, in that order; junction bases with no gene match: 9. CDR1 and CDR2 from the germline V gene are SGHTA and FQGNSA. The whole variable domain, filled in from reference TRBV7-2 and TRBJ2-1, reads GAGVSQSPSNKVTEKGKDVELRCDPISGHTALYWYRQSLGQGLEFLIYFQGNSAPDKSGLPSDRFSAERTGGSVSTLTIQRTQQEDSAVYLCASSLLLAEGGEQFFGPGTRLTVL.

This clonotype was detected only a few times. The chain recombines TRBV6-1 with TRBJ2-7; no clear D. This CDR3 has 14 residues. Trimming left V 2 bases short and J 0 bases short, with 8 bases between. Germline V gives CDR1 MNHNS, CDR2 SASEGT. The CDR3 loop is CASSEMSSSYEQYF. Here the CDR3 DNA reads TGTGCCAGCAGTGAAATGAGCAGCTCCTACGAGCAGTACTTC.

This clonotype was counted between two and nine times. The gene calls are TRBV6-1 and TRBJ2-1, with D maybe TRBD1 (6 bases). Between the trimmed V and J ends, which lost 6 bases and 5 bases, there was a span of 17 bases. Germline-derived CDR1 and CDR2 are MNHNS and SASEGT. The CDR3 is 15 residues long. CDR3 in amino acids: CASSPYRATDNEQFF. The DNA for the CDR3 is TGTGCCAGCAGCCCCTACAGGGCCACGGACAATGAGCAGTTCTTC.

The chain joins TRBV2 to TRBJ2-1; 7 nucleotides line up with TRBD1. With 1 base clipped from V and 7 bases from J, the junction kept 1 base outside the gene matches. CDR3 length: 13 residues. In germline, CDR1 is SNHLY, CDR2 FYNNEI. CDR3 in amino acids: CASSEDRGNEQFF. The CDR3 DNA reads as TGTGCCAGCAGTGAAGACAGGGGTAATGAGCAGTTCTTC.

The sample holds a few counts of this clonotype. The rearrangement joins TRBV6-5 to TRBJ2-2; no reliable D call. CDR3 length: 15 residues. V gave up 0 bases and J gave up 0 bases, with 5 bases separating them. CDR1 is MNHEY, CDR2 SVGAGI, per germline. Here the CDR3 reads CASSYSNPNTGELFF. In nucleotides, the CDR3 is TGTGCCAGCAGTTACTCGAACCCGAACACCGGGGAGCTGTTTTTT.

This clonotype has only a few counts. V and J are TRBV29-1 and TRBJ1-1, with unresolved D. Germline V gene sequence: CDR1 SQVTM, CDR2 ANQGSEA. V was trimmed by 8 bases and J by 4 bases, leaving 20 bases between them. The CDR3 runs 14 residues. The CDR3 sequence is CSYGRATSGTEAFF. CDR3 DNA: TGCAGCTATGGAAGGGCCACTTCAGGCACTGAAGCTTTCTTT.

This clonotype was observed a handful of times. The chain has TRBV29-1 and TRBJ1-2; tentative D call: TRBD1 (5 bases). Trimming removed 2 bases from V and 3 bases from J, with 13 bases in between. CDR1 and CDR2 (germline): SQVTM, ANQGSEA. The CDR3 loop spans 14 amino acids. As DNA, the CDR3 is TGCAGCGTTGAAACCCAGGGTAGCTACTATGGCTACACCTTC. Its protein product is CSVETQGSYYGYTF.

The table lists this clonotype with a count of one. The rearrangement links TRBV7-3 to TRBJ2-6; D is ambiguous. The CDR3 has 16 amino acids. Germline-derived CDR1 and CDR2 are SGHTA and FQGTGA. The V end was cut by 2 bases, the J end by 4 bases, with 12 bases between. The CDR3 nucleotides read TGTGCCAGCAGCTTAGACTGGCAAGCCGGGGCCAACGTCCTGACTTTC. Its protein product is CASSLDWQAGANVLTF.

This clonotype appeared a few times. This chain joins TRBV20-1 and TRBJ2-3; D ambiguous. The CDR3 loop spans 16 amino acids. V lost 1 base and J 1 base, leaving 15 bases between the germline ends. In germline, CDR1 is DFQATT, CDR2 SNEGSKA (reference sequence). This chain's CDR3 is CSARAPFGGGTDTQYF. CDR3 nucleotide sequence: TGCAGTGCTAGAGCCCCCTTTGGTGGGGGCACAGATACGCAGTATTTT.

In this sample, this clonotype turned up a few times. The gene calls are TRBV7-2 and TRBJ2-7; tentative D call: TRBD1 (6 bases). The CDR3 consists of 13 residues. CDR1 and CDR2 from the germline V gene are SGHTA and FQGNSA. V lost 6 bases and J 5 bases, leaving 14 bases between the germline ends. The CDR3 region has the DNA TGTGCCAGCAGTTATCTACAGGGTAACGAGCAGTACTTC. The encoded protein is CASSYLQGNEQYF.

This clonotype was detected only a few times. The chain combines TRBV19 with TRBJ1-1, with unresolved D. The CDR3 runs 8 residues. Germline loops: CDR1 LNHDA, CDR2 SQIVND (reference sequence). V lost 10 bases to trimming and J lost 8 bases, with 5 bases between them. CDR3 sequence: CATKEAFF. In DNA form, the CDR3 reads TGTGCCACCAAGGAAGCTTTCTTT.